Shown below are 19 T cell receptor beta chains from a single sample sequenced in a study of T cell clusters in autoimmune cytopenias. TRB rearrangements were amplified by touch-down multiplex PCR with mixed TRB-A/B primers. TCRdb re-called the multiplex PCR reads, yielding one record per CDR3 amino acid sequence without DNA. This table holds roughly 3,000 distinct CDR3 sequences. Approximately 40,000 genome equivalents of blood DNA were amplified for TRB. Sequenced: peripheral blood. These receptors were collected from a human donor with an autoimmune cytopenia, with autoimmune hepatitis or in good health (not recorded which).

According to its frequency, this clonotype is medium-sized. The chain uses TRBV19 and TRBJ2-3; TCRdb's D gene call, TRBD1, goes unchecked for lack of DNA. CDR3 length equals 14 residues. Germline lookup yields CDR1 LNHDA and CDR2 SQIVND (reference sequence). CDR3 loop: CASSTRTGSDTQYF.

This clonotype registers large (0.1 to 1%) by frequency. The chain carries TRBV6-5 and TRBJ2-1; without DNA, the TCRdb call of TRBD2 cannot be checked. Germline lookup yields CDR1 MNHEY and CDR2 SVGAGI. The CDR3 is 16 amino acids. The chain's CDR3 is CASSLSSGGASGEQFF.

Frequency places this clonotype as medium-sized. The chain carries TRBV5-4 and TRBJ2-1; TCRdb indicates TRBD2, and absent DNA this call remains unverified. The CDR3 totals 17 residues. CDR1 is SGHNT, CDR2 YYREEE, per germline (reference sequence). The CDR3 here is CASSFYRTSGNLNEQFF.

This clonotype is identified as medium-sized from frequency. The V call is TRBV7-9, the J call TRBJ2-1; there is no DNA to check the TCRdb D call of TRBD1. The CDR3 spans 13 residues. The germline V gene encodes CDR1 SEHNR and CDR2 FQNEAQ (reference sequence). The CDR3 spells CASRRQAGNEQFF.

By frequency, this clonotype is medium-sized. The genes are TRBV4-3 and TRBJ2-4. CDR1 is LGHNA and CDR2 is YSLEER in the germline V gene. The CDR3 length is 13 residues. CDR3 residues: CASSQGGGNIQYF.

In terms of frequency, this clonotype is medium-sized. The rearrangement joins TRBV30 to TRBJ2-7. There are 13 residues in the CDR3. The germline CDR1 and CDR2 sequences are GTSNPN and SVGIG (reference sequence). CDR3 sequence: CAWSQTPGDEQYF.

According to its frequency, this clonotype is medium-sized. The chain links TRBV19 to TRBJ2-7; TCRdb lists TRBD2, though no DNA is available to test this call. The CDR3 length is 15 residues. Germline lookup yields CDR1 LNHDA and CDR2 SQIVND (reference sequence). CDR3 sequence reads: CASSAEPLAGYEQYF.

The chain joins TRBV9 to TRBJ2-7; TCRdb's D gene call, TRBD2, goes unchecked for lack of DNA. This CDR3 is 13 amino acids long. Germline CDR1 reads SGDLS; CDR2 reads YYNGEE. The CDR3 loop is CASSAGGGSEQYF.

Considering frequency, this clonotype is medium-sized. The chain links TRBV7-9 to TRBJ2-1; the D call of TRBD1 rests on TCRdb alone, since no DNA is present to check it. This CDR3 is built from 14 residues. CDR1 is SEHNR, CDR2 FQNEAQ, per germline (reference sequence). The CDR3 reads CASSFMVQGEGQFF.

V and J are TRBV4-3 and TRBJ2-1; the D gene TCRdb calls, TRBD1, cannot be checked with no DNA. Germline CDR1 is LGHNA and CDR2 is YSLEER. The CDR3 length is 15 residues. CDR3 region: CASSPHAGAYNEQFF.

This chain joins TRBV5-1 and TRBJ1-2. CDR1 and CDR2 (germline): SGHRS, YFSETQ. CDR3 size: 12 residues. This CDR3 is CASSLDRVVYTF.

The chain recombines TRBV7-9 with TRBJ2-3; the TRBD1 assignment by TCRdb is unverifiable without DNA. The germline CDR1 and CDR2 sequences are SEHNR and FQNEAQ (reference sequence). The CDR3 contains 12 residues. CDR3 sequence: CASSRGGDTQYF.

This clonotype is labeled medium-sized based on frequency. The CDR3: CASSLAVGAGNQPQHF. The chain is built from TRBV5-6 and TRBJ1-5. The CDR3 consists of 16 residues. Germline V lookup: CDR1 SGHDT, CDR2 YYEEEE.

This clonotype ranks as medium-sized in terms of frequency. The rearrangement links TRBV27 to TRBJ2-1; no DNA is available, so the TRBD2 call from TCRdb remains unchecked. The CDR3 contains 17 residues. The germline V gene encodes CDR1 MNHEY and CDR2 SMNVEV (reference sequence). This CDR3 reads CASSPLQGRASYNEQFF.

The chain joins TRBV19 to TRBJ1-1; lacking DNA, the TRBD1 call made by TCRdb goes unchecked. There are 17 residues in the CDR3. Germline V gene sequence: CDR1 LNHDA, CDR2 SQIVND (reference sequence). This CDR3 is CASSMGTGQGANTEAFF. The full variable domain, with the rest looked up from reference TRBV19 and TRBJ1-1, is DGGITQSPKYLFRKEGQNVTLSCEQNLNHDAMYWYRQDPGQGLRLIYYSQIVNDFQKGDIAEGYSVSREKKESFPLTVTSAQKNPTAFYLCASSMGTGQGANTEAFFGQGTRLTVV.

Frequency places this clonotype as medium-sized (0.01 to 0.1%). The CDR3 protein is CASSPGLAGVNEQFF. The V call is TRBV18, the J call TRBJ2-1; TCRdb lists TRBD2, though no DNA is available to test this call. This CDR3 comprises 15 residues. The V gene's germline CDR1 is KGHSH and CDR2 LQKENI.

According to its frequency, this clonotype is medium-sized (0.01 to 0.1%). The rearrangement uses TRBV19 and TRBJ2-1; the D call of TRBD2 rests on TCRdb alone, since no DNA is present to check it. The CDR3 is 14 residues long. Germline assignment: CDR1 LNHDA and CDR2 SQIVND (reference sequence). CDR3 region: CASTSGTTYNEQFF.

This clonotype is called large (0.1 to 1%) based on its frequency. The chain combines TRBV5-1 with TRBJ2-7. The CDR3 sequence is 15 residues long. Looked up from germline, CDR1 is SGHRS and CDR2 is YFSETQ. CDR3 residues: CASSRTVGISYEQYF.

The CDR3 protein is CASSSGLQETQYF. This sequence joins TRBV7-2 and TRBJ2-5; the D call from TCRdb, TRBD1, cannot be confirmed without DNA. Germline V gene lookup returns CDR1 SGHTA and CDR2 FQGNSA. The CDR3 runs 13 residues.